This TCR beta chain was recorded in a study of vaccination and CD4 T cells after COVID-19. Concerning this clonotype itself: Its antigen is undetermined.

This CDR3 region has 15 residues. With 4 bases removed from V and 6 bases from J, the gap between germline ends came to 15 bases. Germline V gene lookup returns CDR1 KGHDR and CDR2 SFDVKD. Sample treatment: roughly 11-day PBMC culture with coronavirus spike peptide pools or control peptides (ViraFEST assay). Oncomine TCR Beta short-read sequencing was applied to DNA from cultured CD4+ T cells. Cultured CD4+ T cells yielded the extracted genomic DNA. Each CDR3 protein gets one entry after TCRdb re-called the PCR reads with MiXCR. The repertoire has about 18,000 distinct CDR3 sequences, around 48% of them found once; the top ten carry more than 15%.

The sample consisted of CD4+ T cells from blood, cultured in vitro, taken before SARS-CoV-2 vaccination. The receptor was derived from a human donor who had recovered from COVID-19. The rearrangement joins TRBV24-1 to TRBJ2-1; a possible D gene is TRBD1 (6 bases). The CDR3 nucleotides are TGTGCCACCAGTGACGGCCAGGGGTACTTCAATGAGCAGTTCTTC. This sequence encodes CATSDGQGYFNEQFF.